These 4 T cell receptor beta chains were sequenced from one sample in a study of OX40 agonist ivuxolimab in advanced cancers. Method: immunoSEQ multiplex PCR; TCRdb's copy keeps in-frame clones and lacks some. The sample records under 95,000 clones, roughly nine tenths being singletons. The specimen comprised CD4+ or CD8+ T cells sorted from blood, sampled in a trial of the OX40 agonist ivuxolimab. The receptors shown here come from an adult with an advanced solid tumor such as melanoma, head and neck, liver or kidney cancer.

The genes are TRBV6-5 and TRBJ2-3, with 8 bases lining up with TRBD2. Germline V gene lookup returns CDR1 MNHEY and CDR2 SVGAGI. CDR3 size: 15 residues. Trimming at V came to 10 bases and at J to 4 bases, leaving 13 bases not matched to a gene. CDR3 nucleotide sequence: TGTGCCACTCGGGGGGGCCGAGGTCGGCCAGATACGCAGTATTTT. As protein: CATRGGRGRPDTQYF.

The J gene is TRBJ2-5, the V gene TRBV9; 12 nucleotides match TRBD2. CDR1 is SGDLS, CDR2 YYNGEE, per germline. This CDR3 has 17 residues. With V trimmed by 0 bases and J by 5 bases, 8 bases remained unmatched. The CDR3 bases are TGTGCCAGCAGCGTAGGGCTAGCGGGGGGGCTAGTTGAGACCCAGTACTTC. Translation: CASSVGLAGGLVETQYF.

The chain uses TRBV30 and TRBJ1-1; D might be TRBD1 (6 bases). Per germline, CDR1 GTSNPN and CDR2 SVGIG (reference sequence). The CDR3 has 14 amino acids. The ends were cut back, 2 bases at V and 4 bases at J, with 14 bases in the middle. The CDR3 loop is CAWSRPQGFTEAFF. The CDR3 DNA is TGTGCCTGGAGTCGACCCCAGGGGTTCACTGAAGCTTTCTTT.

This sequence joins TRBV5-1 and TRBJ1-2, with a weak D call TRBD1 (6 bases). This CDR3 comprises 13 residues. V lost 2 bases, J lost 2 bases, and 7 bases lay in between. The germline V gene encodes CDR1 SGHRS and CDR2 YFSETQ. CDR3 amino acids: CASSFQGNYGYTF. The DNA of the CDR3 is TGCGCCAGCAGCTTCCAGGGGAACTATGGCTACACCTTC.